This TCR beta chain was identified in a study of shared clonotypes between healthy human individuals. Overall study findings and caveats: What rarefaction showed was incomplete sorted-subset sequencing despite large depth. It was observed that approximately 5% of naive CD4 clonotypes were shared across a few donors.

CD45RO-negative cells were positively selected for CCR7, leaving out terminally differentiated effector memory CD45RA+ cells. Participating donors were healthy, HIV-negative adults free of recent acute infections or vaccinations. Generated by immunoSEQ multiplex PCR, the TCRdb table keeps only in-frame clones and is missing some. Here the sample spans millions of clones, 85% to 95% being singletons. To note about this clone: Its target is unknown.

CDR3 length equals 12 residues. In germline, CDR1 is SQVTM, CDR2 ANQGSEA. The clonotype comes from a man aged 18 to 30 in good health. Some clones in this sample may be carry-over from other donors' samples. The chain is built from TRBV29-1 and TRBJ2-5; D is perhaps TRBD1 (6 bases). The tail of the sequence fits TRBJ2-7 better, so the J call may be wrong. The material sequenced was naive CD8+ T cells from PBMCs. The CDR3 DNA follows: TGCAGCGTTAGGACAGCACCTTACGAGCAGTACTTC. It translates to CSVRTAPYEQYF.